These 4 T cell receptor beta chains were sequenced from one sample in a study of tumor and adjacent non-tumor tissue in lung cancer. TCRbeta libraries were built with three rounds of nested PCR, modified from ARM-PCR. TCRdb itself ran the multiplex PCR reads through MiXCR, one entry per CDR3 protein. The sample yields more than 75,000 distinct CDR3 sequences, roughly 78% seen once. The template was RNA from unsorted bulk tissue. More than 3 cm separated this lung sample from the edge of the tumor. The sequenced material came from distant non-tumor lung tissue. These TCRs come from a man aged 60 to 69 with small cell lung cancer.

For this clonotype: Without the conserved terminal phenylalanine or tryptophan, this CDR3 likely stems from a read error. V usage is TRBV11-1 and J usage is TRBJ2-1; no clear D. The CDR3 is 15 residues long. In germline, CDR1 is SGHAT, CDR2 FQDESV (reference sequence). CDR3 sequence: CAGSLERTTYNEQFV. The CDR3 coding sequence is TGTGCTGGCAGCTTAGAGAGGACGACCTACAATGAGCAGTTCGTC.

In the case of this clonotype: It may be a read error: a sequence one base away is much more abundant. CDR3 DNA sequence: TGTGCCATCAGTGAGGGAGGGGCCGTAGGGGAGACCCAGTACTTC. Its translation: CAISEGGAVGETQYF. The chain couples TRBV10-3 to TRBJ2-5, with a possible D match to TRBD2 (6 bases). The CDR3 spans 15 residues. The V end was cut by 2 bases, the J end by 5 bases, with 15 bases between. Germline-derived CDR1 and CDR2 are ENHRY and SYGVKD.

With respect to this clonotype: This may be a read error, as it is one base from a much larger clone. The CDR3 ends on some other residue instead of the conserved phenylalanine or tryptophan, so this is likely a read error. J is TRBJ2-7 and V is TRBV5-1; TRBD1 is a possible D gene (5 bases). Per germline, CDR1 SGHRS and CDR2 YFSETQ. The CDR3 sequence is 13 residues long. Trimming left V 0 bases short and J 6 bases short, with 10 bases between. CDR3: CASSLVQGGEQYL. DNA for the CDR3: TGCGCCAGCAGCTTGGTTCAGGGTGGCGAGCAGTACTTA.

This clonotype was found once. The junction departs from germline at one end; a sequencing error may be responsible. This chain links TRBV5-4 with TRBJ2-5; possible D gene TRBD2, 5 bases. This CDR3 region has 14 residues. CDR1 is SGHNT, CDR2 YYREEE, per germline (reference sequence). Here the CDR3 reads CASNYGKFQETQYF. The CDR3, as DNA: TGTGCCAGCAACTACGGGAAATTCCAAGAGACCCAGTATTTC.